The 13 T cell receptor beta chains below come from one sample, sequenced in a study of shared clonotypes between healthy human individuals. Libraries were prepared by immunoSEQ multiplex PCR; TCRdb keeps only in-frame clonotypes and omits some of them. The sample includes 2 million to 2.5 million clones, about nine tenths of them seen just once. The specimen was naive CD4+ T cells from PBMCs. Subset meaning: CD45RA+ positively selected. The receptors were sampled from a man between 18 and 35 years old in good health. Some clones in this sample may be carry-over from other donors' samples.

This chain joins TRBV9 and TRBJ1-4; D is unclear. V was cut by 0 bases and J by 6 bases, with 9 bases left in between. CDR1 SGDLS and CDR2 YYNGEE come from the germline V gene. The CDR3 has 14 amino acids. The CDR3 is CASSVGPFDEKLFF. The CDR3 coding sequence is TGTGCCAGCAGCGTAGGGCCGTTTGATGAAAAACTGTTTTTT.

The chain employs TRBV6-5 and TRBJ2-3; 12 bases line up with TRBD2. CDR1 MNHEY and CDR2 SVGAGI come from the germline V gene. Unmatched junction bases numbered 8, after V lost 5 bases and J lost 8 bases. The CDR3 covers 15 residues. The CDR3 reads CASSTLAGGPGTQYF. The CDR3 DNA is TGTGCCAGCAGTACCCTAGCGGGAGGGCCGGGTACGCAGTATTTT.

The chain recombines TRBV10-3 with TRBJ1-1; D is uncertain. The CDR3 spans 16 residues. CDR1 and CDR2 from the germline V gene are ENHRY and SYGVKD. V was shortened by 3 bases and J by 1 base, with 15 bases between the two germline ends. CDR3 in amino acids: CAISDTVGTGNTEAFF. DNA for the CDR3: TGTGCCATCAGTGATACAGTGGGAACGGGGAACACTGAAGCTTTCTTT.

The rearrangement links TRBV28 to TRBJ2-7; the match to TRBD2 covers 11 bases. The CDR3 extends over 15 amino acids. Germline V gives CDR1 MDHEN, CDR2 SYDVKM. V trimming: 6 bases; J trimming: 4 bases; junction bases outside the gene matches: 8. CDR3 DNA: TGTGCCAGCAGAACACCGGGACTAGCGGCGTACGAGCAGTACTTC. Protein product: CASRTPGLAAYEQYF.

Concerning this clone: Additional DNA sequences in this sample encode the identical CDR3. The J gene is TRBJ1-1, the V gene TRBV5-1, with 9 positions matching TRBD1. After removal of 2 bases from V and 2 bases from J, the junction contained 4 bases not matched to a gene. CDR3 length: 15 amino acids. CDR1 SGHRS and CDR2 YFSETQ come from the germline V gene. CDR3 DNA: TGCGCCAGCAGCTTACGACAGGGGGGTAACACTGAAGCTTTCTTT. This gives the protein CASSLRQGGNTEAFF.

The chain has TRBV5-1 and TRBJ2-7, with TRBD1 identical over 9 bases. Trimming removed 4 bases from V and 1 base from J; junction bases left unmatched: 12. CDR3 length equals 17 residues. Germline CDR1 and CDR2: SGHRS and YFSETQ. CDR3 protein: CASSPRDRAASSYEQYF. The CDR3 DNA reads TGCGCCAGCAGCCCCCGGGACAGGGCTGCTTCTTCCTACGAGCAGTACTTC.

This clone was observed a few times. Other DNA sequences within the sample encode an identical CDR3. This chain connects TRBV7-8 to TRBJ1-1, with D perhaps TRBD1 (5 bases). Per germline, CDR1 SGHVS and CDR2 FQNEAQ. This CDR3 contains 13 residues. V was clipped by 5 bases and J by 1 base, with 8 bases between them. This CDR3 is CASSLDRNTEAFF. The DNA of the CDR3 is TGTGCCAGCAGCCTCGACAGGAACACTGAAGCTTTCTTT.

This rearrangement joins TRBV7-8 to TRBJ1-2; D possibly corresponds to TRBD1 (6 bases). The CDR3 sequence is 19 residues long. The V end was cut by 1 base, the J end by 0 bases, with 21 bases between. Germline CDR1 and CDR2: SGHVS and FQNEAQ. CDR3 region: CASSLGVITRRTANYGYTF. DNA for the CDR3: TGTGCCAGCAGCTTAGGGGTGATAACAAGACGGACAGCTAACTATGGCTACACCTTC.

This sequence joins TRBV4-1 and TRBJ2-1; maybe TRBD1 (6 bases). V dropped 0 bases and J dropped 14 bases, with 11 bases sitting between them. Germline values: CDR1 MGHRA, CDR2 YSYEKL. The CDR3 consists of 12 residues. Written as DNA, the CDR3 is TGCGCCAGCAGCCAAGAAGGGACAAAGAAGTTCTTC. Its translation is CASSQEGTKKFF.

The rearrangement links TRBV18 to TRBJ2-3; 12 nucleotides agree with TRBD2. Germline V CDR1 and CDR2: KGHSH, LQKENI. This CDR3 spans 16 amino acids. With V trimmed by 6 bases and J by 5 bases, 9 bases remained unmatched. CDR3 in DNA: TGTGCCAGCTCGTCTCTAGCGGGAGGGCAGATAGATACGCAGTATTTT. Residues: CASSSLAGGQIDTQYF.

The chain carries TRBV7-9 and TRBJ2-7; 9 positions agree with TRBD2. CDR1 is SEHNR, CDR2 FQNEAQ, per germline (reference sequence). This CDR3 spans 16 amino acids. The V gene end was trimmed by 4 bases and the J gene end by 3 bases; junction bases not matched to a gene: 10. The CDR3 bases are TGTGCCAGCAGCTCCTTACGGCGGGAGGGCATCTACGAGCAGTACTTC. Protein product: CASSSLRREGIYEQYF. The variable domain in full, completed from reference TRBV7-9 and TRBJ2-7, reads DTGVSQNPRHKITKRGQNVTFRCDPISEHNRLYWYRQTLGQGPEFLTYFQNEAQLEKSRLLSDRFSAERPKGSFSTLEIQRTEQGDSAMYLCASSSLRREGIYEQYFGPGTRLTVT.

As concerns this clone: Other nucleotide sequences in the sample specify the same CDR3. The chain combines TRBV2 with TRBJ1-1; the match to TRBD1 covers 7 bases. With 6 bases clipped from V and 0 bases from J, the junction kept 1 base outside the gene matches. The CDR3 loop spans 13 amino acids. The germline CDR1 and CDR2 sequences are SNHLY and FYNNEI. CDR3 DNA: TGTGCCAGCAGGACAGGGCTGAACACTGAAGCTTTCTTT. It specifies CASRTGLNTEAFF.

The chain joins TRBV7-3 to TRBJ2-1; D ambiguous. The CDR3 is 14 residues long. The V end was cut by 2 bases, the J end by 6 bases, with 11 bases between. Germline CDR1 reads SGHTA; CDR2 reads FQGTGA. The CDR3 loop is CASSLGSRGNEQFF. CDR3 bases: TGTGCCAGCAGCTTAGGATCCAGAGGCAATGAGCAGTTCTTC.